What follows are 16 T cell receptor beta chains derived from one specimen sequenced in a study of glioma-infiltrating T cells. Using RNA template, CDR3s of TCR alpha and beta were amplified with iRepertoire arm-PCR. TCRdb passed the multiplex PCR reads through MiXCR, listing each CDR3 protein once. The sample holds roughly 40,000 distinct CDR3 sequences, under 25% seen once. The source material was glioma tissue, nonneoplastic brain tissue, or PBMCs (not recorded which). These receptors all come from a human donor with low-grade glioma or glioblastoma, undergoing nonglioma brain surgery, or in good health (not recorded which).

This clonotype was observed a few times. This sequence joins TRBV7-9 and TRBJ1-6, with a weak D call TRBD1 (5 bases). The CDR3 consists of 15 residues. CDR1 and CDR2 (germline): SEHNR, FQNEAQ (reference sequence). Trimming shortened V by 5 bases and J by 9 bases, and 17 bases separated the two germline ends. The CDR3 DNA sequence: TGTGCCAGCAGCCCCGGCGGCAGGGAAACTTCACCCCTCCACTTT. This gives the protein CASSPGGRETSPLHF.

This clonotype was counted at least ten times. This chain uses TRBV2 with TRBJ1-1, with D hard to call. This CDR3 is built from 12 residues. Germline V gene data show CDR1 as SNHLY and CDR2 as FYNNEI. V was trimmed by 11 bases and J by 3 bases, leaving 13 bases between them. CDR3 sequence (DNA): TGTGCCTCAGGACCGGAGCACACTGAAGCTTTCTTT. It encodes CASGPEHTEAFF.

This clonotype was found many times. The CDR3 sequence: CASMGQVRTDTQYF. DNA for the CDR3: TGTGCCAGCATGGGGCAGGTCCGCACAGATACGCAGTATTTT. The chain uses TRBV6-1 and TRBJ2-3; tentative D call: TRBD1 (5 bases). V lost 7 bases, J lost 1 base, and 12 bases lay in between. CDR1 and CDR2 (germline): MNHNS, SASEGT. CDR3 length: 14 amino acids.

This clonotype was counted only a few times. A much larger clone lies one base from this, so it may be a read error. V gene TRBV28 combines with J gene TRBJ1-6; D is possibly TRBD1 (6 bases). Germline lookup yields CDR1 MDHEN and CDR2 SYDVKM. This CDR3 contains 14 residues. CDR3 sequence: CACRTEGGNSPLHF. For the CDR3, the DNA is TGTGCCTGCAGGACCGAAGGGGGTAATTCACCCCTCCACTTT.

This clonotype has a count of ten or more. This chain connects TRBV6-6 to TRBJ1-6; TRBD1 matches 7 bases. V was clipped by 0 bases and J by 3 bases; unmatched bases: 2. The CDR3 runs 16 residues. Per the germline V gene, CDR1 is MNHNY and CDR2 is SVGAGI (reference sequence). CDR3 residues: CASSYSPGGYNSPLHF. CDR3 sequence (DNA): TGTGCCAGCAGTTACTCCCCAGGGGGCTATAATTCACCCCTCCACTTT.

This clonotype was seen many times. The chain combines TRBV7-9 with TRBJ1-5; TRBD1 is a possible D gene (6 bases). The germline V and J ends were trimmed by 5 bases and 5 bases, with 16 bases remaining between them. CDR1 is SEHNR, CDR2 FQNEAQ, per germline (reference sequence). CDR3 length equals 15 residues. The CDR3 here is CASSPFSGADQPQHF. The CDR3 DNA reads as TGTGCCAGCAGCCCATTTTCAGGGGCTGATCAGCCCCAGCATTTT.

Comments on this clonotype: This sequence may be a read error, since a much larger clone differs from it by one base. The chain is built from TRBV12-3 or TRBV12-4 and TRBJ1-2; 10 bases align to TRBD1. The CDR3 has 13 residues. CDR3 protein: CASRVGQGHGCTF. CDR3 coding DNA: TGTGCCAGCAGGGTGGGACAGGGGCATGGCTGCACCTTC.

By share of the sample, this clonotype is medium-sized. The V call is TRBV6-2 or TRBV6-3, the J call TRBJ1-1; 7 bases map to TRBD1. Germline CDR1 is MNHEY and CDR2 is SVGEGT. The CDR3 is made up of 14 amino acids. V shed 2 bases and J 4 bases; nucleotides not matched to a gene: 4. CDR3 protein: CASSYAGTATEAFF. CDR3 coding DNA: TGTGCCAGCAGTTACGCTGGGACAGCCACTGAAGCTTTCTTT.

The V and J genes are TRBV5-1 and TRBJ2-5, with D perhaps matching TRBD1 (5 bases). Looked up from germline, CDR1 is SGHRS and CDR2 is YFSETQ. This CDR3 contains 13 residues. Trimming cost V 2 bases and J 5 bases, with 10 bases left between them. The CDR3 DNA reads TGCGCCAGCAGCTTTTGGACATCCGAGACCCAGTACTTC. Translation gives CASSFWTSETQYF. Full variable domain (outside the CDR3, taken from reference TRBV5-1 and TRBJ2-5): KAGVTQTPRYLIKTRGQQVTLSCSPISGHRSVSWYQQTPGQGLQFLFEYFSETQRNKGNFPGRFSGRQFSNSRSEMNVSTLELGDSALYLCASSFWTSETQYFGPGTRLLVL.

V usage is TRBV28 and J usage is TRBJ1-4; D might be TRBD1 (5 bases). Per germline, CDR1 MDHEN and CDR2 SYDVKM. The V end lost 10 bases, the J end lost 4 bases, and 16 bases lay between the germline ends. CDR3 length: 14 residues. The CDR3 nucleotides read TGTGCCACCAGCCAAACAGGCAGTAATGAAAAACTGTTTTTT. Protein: CATSQTGSNEKLFF. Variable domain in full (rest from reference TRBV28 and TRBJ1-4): DVKVTQSSRYLVKRTGEKVFLECVQDMDHENMFWYRQDPGLGLRLIYFSYDVKMKEKGDIPEGYSVSREKKERFSLILESASTNQTSMYLCATSQTGSNEKLFFGSGTQLSVL.

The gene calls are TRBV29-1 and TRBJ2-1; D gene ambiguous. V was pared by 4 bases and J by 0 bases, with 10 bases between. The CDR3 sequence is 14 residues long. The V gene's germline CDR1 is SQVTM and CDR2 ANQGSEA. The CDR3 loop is CSVARLSSYNEQFF. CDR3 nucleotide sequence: TGCAGCGTTGCCCGGTTAAGCTCCTACAATGAGCAGTTCTTC.

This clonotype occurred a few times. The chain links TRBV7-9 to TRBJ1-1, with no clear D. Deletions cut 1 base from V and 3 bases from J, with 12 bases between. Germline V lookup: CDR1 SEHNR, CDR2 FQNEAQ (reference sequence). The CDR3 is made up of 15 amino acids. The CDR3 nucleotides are TGTGCCAGCAGCTTAGTAGAGGGAAAGGACACTGAAGCTTTCTTT. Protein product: CASSLVEGKDTEAFF.

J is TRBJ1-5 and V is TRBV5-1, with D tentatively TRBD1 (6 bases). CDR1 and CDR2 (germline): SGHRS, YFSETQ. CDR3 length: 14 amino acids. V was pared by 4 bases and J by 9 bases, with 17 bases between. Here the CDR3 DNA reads TGCGCCAGCAGCGAGGGGGACGGCAGCCGGCCCCAGCATTTT. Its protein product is CASSEGDGSRPQHF.

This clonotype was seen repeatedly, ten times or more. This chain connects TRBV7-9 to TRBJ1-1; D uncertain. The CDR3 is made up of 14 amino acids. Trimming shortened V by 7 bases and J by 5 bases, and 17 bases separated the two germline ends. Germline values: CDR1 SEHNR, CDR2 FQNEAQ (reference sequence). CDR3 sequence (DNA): TGTGCCAGCATTGCTCTGGGAATGGGGACTGAAGCTTTCTTT. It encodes CASIALGMGTEAFF.

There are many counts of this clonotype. The CDR3: CASSQIPGTHYGYTF. The CDR3 DNA reads TGCGCCAGCAGCCAAATCCCCGGGACACATTATGGCTACACCTTC. The chain uses TRBV4-1 and TRBJ1-2, with D perhaps TRBD1 (6 bases). The V gene's germline CDR1 is MGHRA and CDR2 YSYEKL. Trimming left V 2 bases short and J 5 bases short, with 15 bases between. This CDR3 comprises 15 residues.

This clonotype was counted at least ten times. The chain's CDR3 is CASRRGVGSDTQYF. CDR3 sequence (DNA): TGTGCCAGCAGAAGAGGAGTGGGATCAGATACGCAGTATTTT. V gene TRBV6-4 combines with J gene TRBJ2-3, with unresolved D. The CDR3 loop spans 14 amino acids. Trimming took off 6 bases at V and 4 bases at J, with 14 bases between the two ends. Germline-derived CDR1 and CDR2 are MRHNA and SNTAGT.